These T cell receptor beta chains were read from a single sample in a study of CD8 T cells in Susac syndrome. TCRdb used MiXCR to reprocess the immunoSEQ multiplex PCR reads, holding one entry per CDR3 protein. Counted here are 200,000 to 250,000 distinct CDR3 sequences, roughly 94% occurring once; the ten biggest clones make up approximately 0.082%. Material: CD4+ T cells from PBMCs. The receptors derive from a human donor with multiple sclerosis. Both conserved end residues are trimmed from each CDR3. Size values are once, few and many counts, or a class for expanded clones, and some rows have none.

CDR3aa | abundance | j_gene | v_gene
ASSTGLAGANTGELF | . | TRBJ2-2 | TRBV5-6
ASSAAYEQY | . | TRBJ2-7 | TRBV25-1
ASSLVGRGTGNTIY | . | TRBJ1-3 | TRBV7-2
SVHRGPNTGELF | . | TRBJ2-2 | TRBV29-1
ASSPHGGGSTDTQY | . | TRBJ2-3 | TRBV9
ASSLAGGLAYEQY | . | TRBJ2-7 | TRBV2
SGQGNYGYT | . | TRBJ1-2 | TRBV29-1
AWSIRGTANEKLF | . | TRBJ1-4 | TRBV30
ASSELGAVNTGELF | . | TRBJ2-2 | TRBV25-1
ASARGSKNIQY | . | TRBJ2-4 | TRBV11-2
ASSPAGSGTDTQY | once | TRBJ2-3 | TRBV7-9
AWSASGDQPQH | . | TRBJ1-5 | TRBV30
AWSSGGKIEKLF | . | TRBJ1-4 | TRBV30
ASSLDVASTDTQY | . | TRBJ2-3 | TRBV5-1
AIRTGDAYGYT | . | TRBJ1-2 | TRBV10-3
SARDDLWPVYNEQF | once | TRBJ2-1 | TRBV20-1
SVSPGQRTDTQY | . | TRBJ2-3 | TRBV29-1
SVERTLYNEQF | . | TRBJ2-1 | TRBV29-1
SAPRGRDLSGYT | . | TRBJ1-2 | TRBV20-1